These T cell receptor beta chains were read from a single sample in a study of shared T cell receptors in the human thymus. The data were produced by immunoSEQ multiplex PCR, yet TCRdb's version contains in-frame clones alone and is incomplete. In the table there are hundreds of thousands of clones, 85% to 95% of which are singletons. The sample comprised thymocytes. The receptors here all came from a human donor. Each CDR3 is given with its conserved first and last residue. The D gene is left open where the match is weak. Not all rows give a size; the values are once, few, many and, for expanded clones, a class.

d_gene	abundance	len	j_gene	v_gene	CDR3aa	CDR3nt
NA	NA	17	TRBJ1-3	TRBV4-3	CASSQDRIPFSGNTIYF	TGCGCCAGCAGCCAAGATCGGATTCCGTTCTCTGGAAACACCATATATTTT
TRBD1	NA	16	TRBJ2-7	TRBV13	CASSSALGQGAYEQYF	TGTGCCAGCAGCTCGGCTCTTGGACAGGGGGCCTACGAGCAGTACTTC
TRBD2	NA	19	TRBJ2-7	TRBV14	CASSQRAGGKEGRSYEQYF	TGTGCCAGCAGCCAAAGGGCGGGGGGAAAGGAGGGTAGGTCCTACGAGCAGTACTTC
NA	NA	15	TRBJ1-5	TRBV28	CASKPEGRSNQPQHF	TGTGCCAGCAAGCCGGAAGGGCGTAGCAATCAGCCCCAGCATTTT
NA	NA	17	TRBJ2-3	TRBV25-1	CASSESQKTRLTDTQYF	TGTGCCAGCAGTGAATCTCAGAAGACGCGTCTCACAGATACGCAGTATTTT
NA	few	17	TRBJ1-4	TRBV27	CASSLFPGPPVGEKLFF	TGTGCCAGCAGTTTATTTCCGGGACCACCGGTTGGGGAAAAACTGTTTTTT
NA	NA	14	TRBJ2-7	TRBV4-1	CASSQVEGSYEQYF	TGCGCCAGCAGCCAAGTGGAGGGTTCCTACGAGCAGTACTTC
TRBD1	NA	15	TRBJ2-7	TRBV19	CASSIDLLTGAEQYF	TGTGCCAGTAGTATAGATCTATTGACAGGGGCCGAGCAGTACTTC
NA	NA	14	TRBJ2-7	TRBV5-6	CASTRSPHHYEQYF	TGTGCCAGCACTCGCAGTCCACACCACTACGAGCAGTACTTC
NA	NA	18	TRBJ1-4	TRBV4-3	CASSQDCGADPTNEKLFF	TGCGCCAGCAGCCAAGATTGTGGGGCAGACCCAACTAATGAAAAACTGTTTTTT
TRBD2	NA	18	TRBJ2-1	TRBV7-8	CASSFASSGSTCYNEQFF	TGTGCCAGCAGCTTCGCTTCTAGCGGGAGTACCTGCTACAATGAGCAGTTCTTC
NA	NA	13	TRBJ1-1	TRBV29-1	CSVDGMKETEAFF	TGCAGCGTTGACGGGATGAAGGAAACTGAAGCTTTCTTT
NA	NA	19	TRBJ2-6	TRBV6-1	CASSEARGHSTSGANVLTF	TGTGCCAGCAGTGAAGCGCGAGGACACTCGACCTCTGGGGCCAACGTCCTGACTTTC
TRBD1	NA	18	TRBJ1-2	TRBV10-3	CAISDPGTGGLDNYGYTF	TGTGCTATCAGTGACCCCGGGACAGGGGGATTGGATAACTATGGCTACACCTTC
NA	NA	16	TRBJ1-5	TRBV6-5	CASSYSWTYSNQPQHF	TGTGCCAGCAGTTACTCGTGGACCTATAGCAATCAGCCCCAGCATTTT
TRBD1	NA	16	TRBJ1-5	TRBV28	CASSLASQGGNQPQHF	TGTGCCAGCAGTTTAGCGAGTCAGGGGGGCAATCAGCCCCAGCATTTT
NA	NA	16	TRBJ1-1	TRBV4-2	CASSPSRQATNTEAFF	TGTGCCAGCAGCCCCAGTCGACAGGCTACGAACACTGAAGCTTTCTTT
NA	NA	15	TRBJ1-2	TRBV15	CATSREGRPNYGYTF	TGTGCCACCAGCAGAGAGGGCCGTCCTAACTATGGCTACACCTTC
NA	NA	15	TRBJ1-5	TRBV27	CASSFRGSVDQPQHF	TGTGCCAGCAGTTTCCGGGGTTCGGTAGATCAGCCCCAGCATTTT
NA	NA	18	TRBJ2-5	TRBV9	CASSTRGSAPRVQETQYF	TGTGCCAGCTCTACGCGGGGATCGGCCCCCAGAGTGCAAGAGACCCAGTACTTC
NA	NA	13	TRBJ2-7	TRBV7-9	CASSPNGSYEQYF	TGTGCCAGCAGCCCCAATGGGTCCTACGAGCAGTACTTC
NA	NA	15	TRBJ1-4	TRBV28	CASTIRDGYNEKLFF	TGTGCCAGCACCATAAGGGACGGCTATAATGAAAAACTGTTTTTT
NA	NA	16	TRBJ2-7	TRBV6-1	CASSEPLREVSYEQYF	TGTGCCAGCAGTGAGCCTCTGCGGGAAGTCTCCTACGAGCAGTACTTC
NA	once	14	TRBJ2-1	TRBV18	CASSNGRPYNEQFF	TGTGCCAGCTCAAATGGGAGGCCATACAATGAGCAGTTCTTC
NA	few	11	TRBJ2-7	TRBV20-1	CSATRTPGQYF	TGCAGTGCTACCCGGACCCCGGGGCAGTACTTC
TRBD1	NA	14	TRBJ1-2	TRBV28	CASSSRDRKSGYTF	TGTGCCAGCAGTTCCCGGGACAGAAAGTCTGGCTACACCTTC
TRBD1	few	15	TRBJ1-1	TRBV11-3	CASSTTGGSNTEAFF	TGTGCCAGCAGCACCACAGGGGGTTCGAACACTGAAGCTTTCTTT
NA	NA	13	TRBJ2-1	TRBV7-3	CASSLNSGNEQFF	TGTGCCAGCAGCTTAAATAGCGGCAATGAGCAGTTCTTC
NA	NA	18	TRBJ1-5	TRBV4-1	CASSQDSKTEYSNQPQHF	TGCGCCAGCAGCCAAGATTCAAAGACGGAGTATAGCAATCAGCCCCAGCATTTT
TRBD1	NA	20	TRBJ1-1	TRBV4-3	CASSQVLADRVGEMNTEAFF	TGCGCCAGCAGCCAAGTTTTGGCGGACAGGGTTGGGGAAATGAACACTGAAGCTTTCTTT
NA	NA	16	TRBJ2-1	TRBV14	CASSQGQKSSYNEQFF	TGTGCCAGCAGCCAAGGGCAGAAGAGCTCCTACAATGAGCAGTTCTTC
TRBD2	NA	16	TRBJ2-1	TRBV7-2	CASSETRTSGSDEQFF	TGTGCCAGCAGCGAAACTCGGACTAGCGGGAGTGATGAGCAGTTCTTC
NA	NA	11	TRBJ2-2	TRBV21-1	CASSKTGELFF	TGTGCCAGCAGCAAAACCGGGGAGCTGTTTTTT
TRBD1	once	15	TRBJ2-5	TRBV10-2	CASRDRGGGKETQYF	TGCGCCAGCAGAGACAGGGGTGGTGGGAAGGAGACCCAGTACTTC
TRBD2	NA	16	TRBJ2-7	TRBV7-8	CASSLLGSGRSPEQYF	TGTGCCAGCAGCTTACTGGGTAGCGGGAGATCGCCCGAGCAGTACTTC
TRBD2	NA	14	TRBJ2-7	TRBV27	CASSLSAGSYEQYF	TGTGCCAGCAGTTTATCAGCGGGATCCTACGAGCAGTACTTC
TRBD1	NA	15	TRBJ2-7	TRBV19	CASRSGTGGTYEQYF	TGTGCCAGTAGGTCTGGGACAGGGGGAACCTACGAGCAGTACTTC
TRBD1	NA	16	TRBJ2-3	TRBV2	CASSEAQGQGPDTQYF	TGTGCCAGCAGTGAAGCTCAAGGACAGGGCCCAGATACGCAGTATTTT
NA	NA	15	TRBJ2-1	TRBV4-1	CASSHRGRGYNEQFF	TGCGCCAGCAGCCACAGGGGTAGAGGATACAATGAGCAGTTCTTC
NA	NA	17	TRBJ2-2	TRBV7-9	CASSFPGTPPNTGELFF	TGTGCCAGCAGCTTCCCCGGGACTCCACCCAACACCGGGGAGCTGTTTTTT
NA	NA	13	TRBJ2-7	TRBV6-1	CARRGNPSYEQYF	TGTGCCAGGAGGGGTAACCCCTCCTACGAGCAGTACTTC
NA	NA	12	TRBJ2-7	TRBV29-1	CSPEGPSYEQYF	TGCAGCCCTGAAGGGCCCTCCTACGAGCAGTACTTC
NA	NA	12	TRBJ2-5	TRBV30	CAWSGARETQYF	TGTGCCTGGAGTGGAGCCCGGGAGACCCAGTACTTC
TRBD2	NA	19	TRBJ2-1	TRBV4-3	CASSQEGGTSGRRYNEQFF	TGCGCCAGCAGCCAAGAAGGCGGGACTAGCGGGCGGCGCTACAATGAGCAGTTCTTC
TRBD2	NA	18	TRBJ2-7	TRBV10-3	CAISEEGTSGEESYEQYF	TGTGCCATCAGTGAGGAGGGGACTAGCGGGGAAGAGAGCTACGAGCAGTACTTC
TRBD2	once	18	TRBJ2-1	TRBV4-1	CASSQNSTSGGLYNEQFF	TGCGCCAGCAGCCAAAATTCGACTAGCGGGGGGCTATACAATGAGCAGTTCTTC
NA	NA	18	TRBJ2-5	TRBV19	CASSIDHRLGGLRETQYF	TGTGCCAGTAGTATAGATCATCGGCTTGGGGGGCTCAGGGAGACCCAGTACTTC
NA	NA	18	TRBJ2-7	TRBV13	CASSLGFSPDTRRREQYF	TGTGCCAGCAGCTTAGGCTTTAGTCCGGACACACGCCGCCGCGAGCAGTACTTC